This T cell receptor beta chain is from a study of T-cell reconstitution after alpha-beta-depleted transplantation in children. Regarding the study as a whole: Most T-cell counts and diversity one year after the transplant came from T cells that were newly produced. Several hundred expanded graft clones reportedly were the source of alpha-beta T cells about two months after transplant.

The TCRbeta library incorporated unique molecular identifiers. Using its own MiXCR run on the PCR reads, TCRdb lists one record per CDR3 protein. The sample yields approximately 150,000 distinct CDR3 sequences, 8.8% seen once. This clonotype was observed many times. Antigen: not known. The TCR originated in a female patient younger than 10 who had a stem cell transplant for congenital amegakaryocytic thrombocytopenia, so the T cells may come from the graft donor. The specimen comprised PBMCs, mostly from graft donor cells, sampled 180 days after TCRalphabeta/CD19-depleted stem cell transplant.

CDR3 amino acids: CASSLGGENEQFF. The CDR3 DNA follows: TGCGCCAGCAGCTTGGGTGGGGAAAATGAGCAGTTCTTC. The chain combines TRBV5-1 with TRBJ2-1, with D hard to call. CDR3 length: 13 residues. Looked up from germline, CDR1 is SGHRS and CDR2 is YFSETQ. V lost 0 bases and J 7 bases, leaving 8 bases between the germline ends.